This TCR beta chain was obtained from a study of OX40 agonist ivuxolimab in advanced cancers. Overall study context: Given to patients was ivuxolimab, an agonistic anti-OX40 (CD134) antibody. People in dose escalation had one of these cancers: hepatocellular carcinoma, melanoma, renal cell or head and neck cancer. Study results and limitations: The work left the antigen specificity of expanded peripheral T cells undetermined.

As to this clone: Its antigen remains unidentified.

Assay used: immunoSEQ multiplex PCR; TCRdb lists only in-frame clones, some missing. The data hold approximately 25,000 clones, with about 77% observed a single time. Between the trimmed V and J ends, which lost 5 bases and 2 bases, there was a span of 16 bases. Germline V gives CDR1 LGHNA, CDR2 YNFKEQ. The CDR3 runs 15 residues. This chain connects TRBV4-2 to TRBJ2-7, with TRBD2 as a possible D gene (6 bases). Material: CD4+ or CD8+ T cells sorted from blood, obtained in a trial of the OX40 agonist ivuxolimab. The clonotype comes from an adult with an advanced solid tumor such as melanoma, head and neck, liver or kidney cancer. In DNA, the CDR3 is TGTGCCAGCAGCGCAGGCGGCGGAGGGGCCTACGAGCAGTACTTC. Its protein product is CASSAGGGGAYEQYF.